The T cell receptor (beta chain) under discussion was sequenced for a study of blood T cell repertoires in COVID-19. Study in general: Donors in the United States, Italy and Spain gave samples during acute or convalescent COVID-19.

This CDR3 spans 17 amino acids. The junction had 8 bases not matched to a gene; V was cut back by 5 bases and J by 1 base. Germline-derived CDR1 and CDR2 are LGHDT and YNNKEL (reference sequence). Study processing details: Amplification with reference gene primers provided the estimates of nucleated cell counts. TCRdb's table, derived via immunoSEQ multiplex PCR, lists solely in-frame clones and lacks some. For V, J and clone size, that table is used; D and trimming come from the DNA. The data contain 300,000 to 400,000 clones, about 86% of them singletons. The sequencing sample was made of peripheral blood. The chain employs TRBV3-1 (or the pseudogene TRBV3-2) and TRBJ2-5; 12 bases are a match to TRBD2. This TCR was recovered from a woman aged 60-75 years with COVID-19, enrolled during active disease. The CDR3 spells CASSFRLAGGPQETQYF. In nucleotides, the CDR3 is TGTGCCAGCAGCTTCCGCCTAGCGGGGGGGCCCCAAGAGACCCAGTACTTC.